Reported below is one TCR beta chain. Its specificity is unknown. V was pared by 0 bases and J by 2 bases, with 11 bases between. This CDR3 contains 16 residues. Germline V gene data show CDR1 as DFQATT and CDR2 as SNEGSKA (reference sequence). These data are taken from a study of post-analysis software for immune sequencing data. Overall study context: Recorded disease courses covered relapsing-remitting, secondary progressive and progressive-relapsing multiple sclerosis. Some patients had no subtype annotation.

Whole-study findings and limits: For normalized Chao1 diversity, multiple sclerosis patients scored significantly lower than controls did. The study found TRBV5-6, TRBV5-1 and TRBV20-1 among about five TRBV segments more frequent in patients than controls.

Unique molecular identifiers tagged the TCR beta cDNA libraries. T cells numbering about 0.85 to 11 million gave rise to about 540,000 cDNA molecules. TCRdb used MiXCR to reprocess the PCR reads, holding one entry per CDR3 protein. The profile shows 450,000 or so distinct CDR3 sequences, nearly 45% of them singletons. The TCR was taken from a girl aged 5-17 years with multiple sclerosis. The specimen sequenced was blood. The chain recombines TRBV20-1 with TRBJ1-6; the D is unclear. The CDR3 region is CSARDRGATYNSPLHF. The CDR3 nucleotides read TGCAGTGCTAGAGATCGGGGAGCAACCTATAATTCACCCCTCCACTTT.